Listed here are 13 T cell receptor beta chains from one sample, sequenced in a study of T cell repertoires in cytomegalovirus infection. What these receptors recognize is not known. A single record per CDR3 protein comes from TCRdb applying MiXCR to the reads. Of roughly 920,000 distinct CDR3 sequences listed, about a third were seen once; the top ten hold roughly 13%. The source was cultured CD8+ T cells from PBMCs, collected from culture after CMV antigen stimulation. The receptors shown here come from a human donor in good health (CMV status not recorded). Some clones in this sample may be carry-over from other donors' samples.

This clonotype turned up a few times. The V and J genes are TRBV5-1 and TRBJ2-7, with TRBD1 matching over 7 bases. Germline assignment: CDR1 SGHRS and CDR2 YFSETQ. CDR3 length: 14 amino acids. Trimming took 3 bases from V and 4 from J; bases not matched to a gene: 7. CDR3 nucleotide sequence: TGCGCCAGCAGCTCCAGGGGGTTCGGGTACGAGCAGTACTTC. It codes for CASSSRGFGYEQYF.

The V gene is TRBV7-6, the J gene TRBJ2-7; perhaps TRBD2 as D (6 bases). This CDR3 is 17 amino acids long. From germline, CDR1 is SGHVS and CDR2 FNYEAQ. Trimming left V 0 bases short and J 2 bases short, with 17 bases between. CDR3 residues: CASSLAFPGETAYEQYF. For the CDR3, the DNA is TGTGCCAGCAGCTTAGCGTTCCCGGGGGAGACGGCCTACGAGCAGTACTTC.

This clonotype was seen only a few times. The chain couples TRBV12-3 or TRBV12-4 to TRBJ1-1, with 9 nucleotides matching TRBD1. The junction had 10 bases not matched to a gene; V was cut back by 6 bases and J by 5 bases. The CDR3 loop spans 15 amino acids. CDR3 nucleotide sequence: TGTGCCAGCAGCACAGGGGGCCGGGGGAAGACTGAAGCTTTCTTT. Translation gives CASSTGGRGKTEAFF.

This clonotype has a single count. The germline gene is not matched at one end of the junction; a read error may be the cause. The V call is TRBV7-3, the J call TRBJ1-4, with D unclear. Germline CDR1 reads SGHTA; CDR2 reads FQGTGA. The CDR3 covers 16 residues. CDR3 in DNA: TGTGCCAGCAGCTTGGTGGGAGGGAGTCCGGCTGAAAAACAGTTTTTT. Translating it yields CASSLVGGSPAEKQFF. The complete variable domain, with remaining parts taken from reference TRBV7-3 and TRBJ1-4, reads GAGVSQTPSNKVTEKGKYVELRCDPISGHTALYWYRQSLGQGPEFLIYFQGTGAADDSGLPNDRFFAVRPEGSVSTLKIQRTERGDSAVYLCASSLVGGSPAEKQFFGSGTQLSVL.

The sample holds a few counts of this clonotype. The DNA of the CDR3 is TGTGCCAGCAGCGACGAGGCGGGGCCCCAGCATTTT. It yields the protein CASSDEAGPQHF. The rearrangement uses TRBV7-9 and TRBJ1-5; D not resolved. This CDR3 comprises 12 residues. Trimming removed 5 bases at V and 9 bases at J, with 11 bases between. The germline CDR1 and CDR2 sequences are SEHNR and FQNEAQ (reference sequence).

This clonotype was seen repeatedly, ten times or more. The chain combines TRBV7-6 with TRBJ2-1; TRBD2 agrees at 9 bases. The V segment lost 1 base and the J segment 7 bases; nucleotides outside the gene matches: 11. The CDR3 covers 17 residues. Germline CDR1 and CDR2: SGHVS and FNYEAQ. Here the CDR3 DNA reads TGTGCCAGCAGCTTAGTTCTCGGCGGGGGGGCGTTTAATGAGCAGTTCTTC. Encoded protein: CASSLVLGGGAFNEQFF.

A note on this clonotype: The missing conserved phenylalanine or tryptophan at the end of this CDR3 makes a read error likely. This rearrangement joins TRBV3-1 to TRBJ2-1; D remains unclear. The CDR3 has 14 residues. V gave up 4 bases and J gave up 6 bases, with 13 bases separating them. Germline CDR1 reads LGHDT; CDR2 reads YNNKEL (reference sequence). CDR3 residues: CASSLPHSRNEQFS. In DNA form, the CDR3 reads TGTGCCAGCAGCCTCCCTCATTCGCGCAATGAGCAGTTCTCC.

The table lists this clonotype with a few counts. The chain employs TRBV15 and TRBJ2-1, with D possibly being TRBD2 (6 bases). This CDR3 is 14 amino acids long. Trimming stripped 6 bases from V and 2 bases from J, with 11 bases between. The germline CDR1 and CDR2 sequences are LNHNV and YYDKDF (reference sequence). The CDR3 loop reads CATRGTSAYNEQFF. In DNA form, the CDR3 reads TGTGCCACCAGGGGGACTTCCGCCTACAATGAGCAGTTCTTC.

This CDR3 is CASSILPTGWGADTQYF. Written as DNA, the CDR3 is TGTGCCAGTAGTATACTACCCACAGGGTGGGGGGCAGATACGCAGTATTTT. This chain joins TRBV19 and TRBJ2-3, with D perhaps matching TRBD1 or TRBD2 (6 bases each). Germline CDR1 reads LNHDA; CDR2 reads SQIVND (reference sequence). The CDR3 is 17 residues long. The germline V and J ends were trimmed by 2 bases and 4 bases, with 19 bases remaining between them. Looking up the rest from reference TRBV19 and TRBJ2-3 gives the full variable domain: DGGITQSPKYLFRKEGQNVTLSCEQNLNHDAMYWYRQDPGQGLRLIYYSQIVNDFQKGDIAEGYSVSREKKESFPLTVTSAQKNPTAFYLCASSILPTGWGADTQYFGPGTRLTVL.

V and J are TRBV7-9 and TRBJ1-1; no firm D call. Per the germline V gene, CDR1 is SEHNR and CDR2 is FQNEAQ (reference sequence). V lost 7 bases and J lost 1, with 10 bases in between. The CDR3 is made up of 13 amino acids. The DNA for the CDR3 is TGTGCCAGCATCCATTTCTCGAACACTGAAGCTTTCTTT. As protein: CASIHFSNTEAFF.

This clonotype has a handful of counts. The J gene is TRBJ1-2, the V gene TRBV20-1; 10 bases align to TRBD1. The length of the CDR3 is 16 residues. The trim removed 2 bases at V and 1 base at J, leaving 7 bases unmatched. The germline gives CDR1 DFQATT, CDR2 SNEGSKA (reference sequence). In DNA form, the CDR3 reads TGCAGTGCTAGATCCGGGACAGGGGACTATAACTATGGCTACACCTTC. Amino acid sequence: CSARSGTGDYNYGYTF.

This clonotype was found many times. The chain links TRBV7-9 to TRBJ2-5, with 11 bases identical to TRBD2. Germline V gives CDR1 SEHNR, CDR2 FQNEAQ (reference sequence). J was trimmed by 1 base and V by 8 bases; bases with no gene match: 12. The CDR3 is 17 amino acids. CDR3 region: CASLLAGGLGVQETQYF. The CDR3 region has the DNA TGTGCCAGCCTTCTAGCGGGGGGCCTGGGCGTCCAAGAGACCCAGTACTTC. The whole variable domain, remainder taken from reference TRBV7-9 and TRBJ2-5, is DTGVSQNPRHKITKRGQNVTFRCDPISEHNRLYWYRQTLGQGPEFLTYFQNEAQLEKSRLLSDRFSAERPKGSFSTLEIQRTEQGDSAMYLCASLLAGGLGVQETQYFGPGTRLLVL.

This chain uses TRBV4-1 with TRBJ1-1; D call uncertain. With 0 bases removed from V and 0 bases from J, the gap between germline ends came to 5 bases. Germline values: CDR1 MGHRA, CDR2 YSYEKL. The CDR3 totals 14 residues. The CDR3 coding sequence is TGCGCCAGCAGCCAAGATCCACTGAACACTGAAGCTTTCTTT. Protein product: CASSQDPLNTEAFF.